The 31 T cell receptor beta chains reported below all come from one sample, sequenced in a study of cytomegalovirus exposure and HLA in healthy donors. The primer mix had 60 Vbeta and 13 Jbeta primers. Generated by immunoSEQ multiplex PCR, the TCRdb table keeps only in-frame clones and is missing some. The sample contains 200,000 to 250,000 clones, around 89% of which appear only once. The sequenced sample was PBMCs. These receptors all come from a woman aged 18-29 years in good health and CMV-seronegative.

The CDR3 here is CASRPRGAPSNEQFF. In nucleotides, the CDR3 is TGTGCCAGCAGGCCCCGGGGGGCTCCTAGCAATGAGCAGTTCTTC. The J gene is TRBJ2-1, the V gene TRBV7-2, with a possible D match to TRBD2 (7 bases). The CDR3 has 15 residues. Trimming took 6 bases from V and 6 from J, leaving 18 bases between them. From germline, CDR1 is SGHTA and CDR2 FQGNSA.

This chain connects TRBV6-5 to TRBJ1-1; 10 bases align to TRBD1. CDR1 and CDR2 (germline): MNHEY, SVGAGI. The V gene end was trimmed by 0 bases and the J gene end by 3 bases; junction bases not matched to a gene: 4. CDR3 length equals 16 residues. CDR3 bases: TGTGCCAGCAGTTACTCCCCGGACAGGGGGTACACTGAAGCTTTCTTT. Its protein is CASSYSPDRGYTEAFF.

The chain links TRBV27 to TRBJ1-1; D possibly corresponds to TRBD1 (6 bases). Trimming shortened V by 7 bases and J by 6 bases, and 15 bases separated the two germline ends. The CDR3 length is 13 residues. Germline V gene data show CDR1 as MNHEY and CDR2 as SMNVEV (reference sequence). DNA for the CDR3: TGTGCCAGCACCGCACAGGGAGTCTCTGAAGCTTTCTTT. This encodes CASTAQGVSEAFF.

This chain links TRBV27 with TRBJ2-1; TRBD1 agrees at 8 bases. V lost 3 bases and J lost 7; bases outside the gene matches: 14. This CDR3 has 17 amino acids. CDR1 is MNHEY and CDR2 is SMNVEV in the germline V gene (reference sequence). The CDR3 loop reads CASSFHFDRGFGNEQFF. The CDR3 DNA sequence: TGTGCCAGCAGTTTTCACTTCGACAGGGGCTTCGGAAATGAGCAGTTCTTC.

V gene TRBV6-6 combines with J gene TRBJ2-7; 7 positions agree with TRBD2. The CDR3 is 14 residues long. Unmatched junction bases numbered 3, after V lost 2 bases and J lost 2 bases. From germline, CDR1 is MNHNY and CDR2 SVGAGI (reference sequence). The CDR3 DNA sequence: TGTGCCAGCAGTTACGAGCGGGAACCCTACGAGCAGTACTTC. Amino acid sequence: CASSYEREPYEQYF.

The chain uses TRBV4-2 and TRBJ2-2; 7 positions match TRBD2. J lost 0 bases, V lost 6 bases, and 7 bases had no gene match. The CDR3 has 16 residues. Germline CDR1 reads LGHNA; CDR2 reads YNFKEQ. CDR3 DNA: TGTGCCAGCAGGAAACGGGGGGTCGCGAACACCGGGGAGCTGTTTTTT. Protein: CASRKRGVANTGELFF.

The chain carries TRBV7-3 and TRBJ2-2; a possible D gene is TRBD2 (6 bases). Germline CDR1 and CDR2: SGHTA and FQGTGA. This CDR3 region has 16 residues. V dropped 5 bases and J dropped 0 bases, with 13 bases sitting between them. As DNA, the CDR3 is TGTGCCAGCAGCCGCCTCGGGGGTTCGAACACCGGGGAGCTGTTTTTT. It translates to CASSRLGGSNTGELFF.

The V and J genes are TRBV7-8 and TRBJ1-2; D perhaps matches TRBD1 (5 bases). Trimming cost V 8 bases and J 4 bases, with 23 bases left between them. Germline V gives CDR1 SGHVS, CDR2 FQNEAQ. The CDR3 spans 16 residues. The CDR3 loop reads CASGRWWGRSSYGYTF. In DNA, the CDR3 is TGTGCCAGCGGCCGTTGGTGGGGCAGATCGTCCTATGGCTACACCTTC.

V gene TRBV29-1 combines with J gene TRBJ2-3; D is undetermined. There are 14 residues in the CDR3. Trimming shortened V by 8 bases and J by 1 base, and 16 bases separated the two germline ends. Per the germline V gene, CDR1 is SQVTM and CDR2 is ANQGSEA. The chain's CDR3 is CSLASVAGTDTQYF. The DNA of the CDR3 is TGCAGCCTTGCGTCTGTGGCGGGCACAGATACGCAGTATTTT.

The CDR3 here is CASSLGGSHEQYF. DNA for the CDR3: TGTGCCAGCAGCTTAGGAGGGTCCCACGAGCAGTACTTC. J is TRBJ2-7 and V is TRBV7-9, with D perhaps matching TRBD2 (5 bases). The germline V gene has CDR1 SEHNR and CDR2 FQNEAQ (reference sequence). This CDR3 has 13 residues. Trimming cost V 1 base and J 5 bases, with 9 bases left between them.

The chain carries TRBV10-1 and TRBJ1-1; D is ambiguous. CDR3 size: 14 residues. V was trimmed by 0 bases and J by 4 bases, leaving 9 bases between them. Germline-derived CDR1 and CDR2 are WNHNN and SYGVQD (reference sequence). The CDR3 nucleotides read TGCGCCAGCAGTGAGTCGAGATCCGTCACTGAAGCTTTCTTT. This gives the protein CASSESRSVTEAFF.

V gene TRBV28 combines with J gene TRBJ2-5; 9 bases align to TRBD2. The CDR3 covers 16 residues. The V segment lost 2 bases and the J segment 4 bases; nucleotides outside the gene matches: 8. CDR1 and CDR2 from the germline V gene are MDHEN and SYDVKM. CDR3 loop: CASSLPPSGVAETQYF. The CDR3 DNA sequence: TGTGCCAGCAGTTTACCCCCTAGCGGGGTGGCAGAGACCCAGTACTTC.

Only a few counts were recorded for this clone. The chain employs TRBV11-2 and TRBJ1-1; 12 bases match TRBD1. V shed 4 bases, J shed 8 bases, and the junction held 8 bases outside the gene matches. CDR3 length: 15 residues. Looked up from germline, CDR1 is SGHAT and CDR2 is FQNNGV. DNA of the CDR3: TGTGCCAGCAGCTCGGGACAGGGGGCCCGTAACGAAGCTTTCTTT. It specifies CASSSGQGARNEAFF. Using reference TRBV11-2 and TRBJ1-1 for the parts outside the CDR3, the full variable domain is EAGVAQSPRYKIIEKRQSVAFWCNPISGHATLYWYQQILGQGPKLLIQFQNNGVVDDSQLPKDRFSAERLKGVDSTLKIQPAKLEDSAVYLCASSSGQGARNEAFFGQGTRLTVV.

The V call is TRBV4-3, the J call TRBJ2-1; 8 positions agree with TRBD2. This CDR3 is built from 15 residues. The V gene's germline CDR1 is LGHNA and CDR2 YSLEER. The trim removed 4 bases at V and 7 bases at J, leaving 9 bases unmatched. The CDR3 bases are TGCGCCAGCAGCCCTCGGGGGGGCGGGAGGAATGAGCAGTTCTTC. Translation: CASSPRGGGRNEQFF.

The chain employs TRBV6-1 and TRBJ1-4; the match to TRBD1 covers 9 bases. V was clipped by 5 bases and J by 5 bases; unmatched bases: 3. The CDR3 runs 14 residues. Germline loops: CDR1 MNHNS, CDR2 SASEGT. The CDR3 sequence: CASSRQGGNEKLFF. The CDR3 DNA is TGTGCCAGCAGTAGACAGGGGGGAAATGAAAAACTGTTTTTT.

DNA for the CDR3: TGTGCCAGCACCACCCGACAGGGTAAGTACAATGAGCAGTTCTTC. It yields the protein CASTTRQGKYNEQFF. The chain recombines TRBV7-9 with TRBJ2-1; TRBD1 matches 7 bases. The CDR3 is 15 residues long. Trimming cost V 7 bases and J 4 bases; bases outside gene matches: 10. Germline V gene data show CDR1 as SEHNR and CDR2 as FQNEAQ (reference sequence).

The chain joins TRBV11-2 to TRBJ1-1; no definite D call. The CDR3 covers 15 residues. From germline, CDR1 is SGHAT and CDR2 FQNNGV. Trimming pared 0 bases from V and 0 bases from J, leaving 8 bases between. The CDR3 here is CASSLDRVVNTEAFF. CDR3 sequence (DNA): TGTGCCAGCAGCTTAGATCGGGTAGTGAACACTGAAGCTTTCTTT.

The chain is built from TRBV27 and TRBJ2-2; D perhaps matches TRBD2 (6 bases). Trimming shortened V by 7 bases and J by 7 bases, and 16 bases separated the two germline ends. Per the germline V gene, CDR1 is MNHEY and CDR2 is SMNVEV (reference sequence). The CDR3 extends over 14 amino acids. CDR3 in DNA: TGTGCCAGCACCCAAATCGGGCGGGGCGGGGAGCTGTTTTTT. This translates into CASTQIGRGGELFF.

The chain is built from TRBV4-1 and TRBJ2-4; 15 nucleotides align to TRBD2. Trimming cost V 5 bases and J 0 bases; bases outside gene matches: 8. CDR1 and CDR2 (germline): MGHRA, YSYEKL. CDR3 length: 19 amino acids. CDR3 sequence (DNA): TGCGCCAGCAGCGAAGCCGGGACTAGCGGGAGGAAAGCCAAAAACATTCAGTACTTC. It translates to CASSEAGTSGRKAKNIQYF.

This chain links TRBV5-8 with TRBJ1-1, with a weak D call TRBD1 (6 bases). The CDR3 loop spans 15 amino acids. Trimming stripped 2 bases from V and 0 bases from J, with 11 bases between. Germline values: CDR1 SGHTS, CDR2 YDEGEE. The CDR3, as DNA: TGTGCCAGCAGCTTTCCGGGACACATGAACACTGAAGCTTTCTTT. Its protein is CASSFPGHMNTEAFF.

The genes are TRBV15 and TRBJ2-3; D might be TRBD2 (6 bases). The germline gives CDR1 LNHNV, CDR2 YYDKDF (reference sequence). V gave up 1 base and J gave up 3 bases, with 8 bases separating them. CDR3 length: 14 amino acids. The CDR3 sequence is CATSRVAGTDTQYF. The CDR3 nucleotides are TGTGCCACCAGCAGAGTTGCGGGGACAGATACGCAGTATTTT.

This clone has just one count. The gene calls are TRBV7-9 and TRBJ2-5; 11 bases map to TRBD2. This CDR3 region has 19 residues. Germline CDR1 and CDR2: SEHNR and FQNEAQ (reference sequence). The J segment lost 3 bases and the V segment lost 3 bases, leaving 15 bases of the junction unmatched. The CDR3 protein is CASSFPPASGGRQKETQYF. CDR3 in DNA: TGTGCCAGCAGCTTCCCTCCGGCTAGCGGGGGGCGGCAAAAAGAGACCCAGTACTTC.

The chain links TRBV2 to TRBJ1-2; 7 nucleotides match TRBD1. Germline CDR1 and CDR2: SNHLY and FYNNEI. J lost 8 bases, V lost 0 bases, and 6 bases had no gene match. The CDR3 runs 14 residues. CDR3 residues: CASSEATGSRGYTF. CDR3 bases: TGTGCCAGCAGTGAAGCGACAGGGTCCCGCGGCTACACCTTC.

The chain links TRBV21-1 to TRBJ1-6. TRBV21-1 is a listed pseudogene. The CDR3 runs to 18 residues. The CDR3, as DNA: TGTGCCAGCAGCAATTTTAAGGAACGGGAATTTTTTGATTCACCCCTCCACTTT. This encodes CASSNFKEREFFDSPLHF.

The rearrangement uses TRBV4-3 and TRBJ1-1, with TRBD1 identical over 7 bases. Losses at the gene ends were 1 base for V and 4 bases for J; bases not matched to a gene: 3. The germline V gene encodes CDR1 LGHNA and CDR2 YSLEER. The CDR3 loop spans 14 amino acids. The CDR3 DNA reads as TGCGCCAGCAGCCAAGTGGGACAGTCCACTGAAGCTTTCTTT. Translation: CASSQVGQSTEAFF.

This rearrangement joins TRBV9 to TRBJ2-1; 9 nucleotides agree with TRBD2. This CDR3 contains 14 residues. V gave up 5 bases and J gave up 5 bases; unmatched junction bases: 5. CDR1 is SGDLS, CDR2 YYNGEE, per germline. CDR3 sequence: CASRPSGVDNEQFF. CDR3 DNA: TGTGCCAGCAGACCTAGCGGGGTCGACAATGAGCAGTTCTTC.

The V call is TRBV7-2, the J call TRBJ1-5, with D unclear. This CDR3 is built from 16 residues. The germline V and J ends were trimmed by 3 bases and 0 bases, with 12 bases remaining between them. The V gene's germline CDR1 is SGHTA and CDR2 FQGNSA. CDR3 DNA sequence: TGTGCCAGCAGCTTTGGCACAGTTTATAGCAATCAGCCCCAGCATTTT. Amino acids: CASSFGTVYSNQPQHF.

The chain employs TRBV19 and TRBJ1-1; D remains unclear. The V end was cut by 3 bases, the J end by 4 bases, with 9 bases between. This CDR3 comprises 13 residues. Germline V gene sequence: CDR1 LNHDA, CDR2 SQIVND (reference sequence). The CDR3 region is CASSISSFTEAFF. The CDR3 bases are TGTGCCAGTAGTATTTCGAGTTTCACTGAAGCTTTCTTT.

The chain combines TRBV19 with TRBJ2-7; 11 bases align to TRBD2. The CDR3 consists of 17 residues. V trimming: 3 bases; J trimming: 4 bases; junction bases outside the gene matches: 11. Germline V gives CDR1 LNHDA, CDR2 SQIVND (reference sequence). CDR3 protein: CASSIMLAGGPLYEQYF. The CDR3 DNA reads TGTGCCAGTAGTATTATGCTAGCGGGAGGTCCCCTTTACGAGCAGTACTTC.

This rearrangement joins TRBV5-4 to TRBJ2-7; 14 nucleotides match TRBD2. The CDR3 has 17 residues. The V segment lost 0 bases and the J segment 2 bases; nucleotides outside the gene matches: 4. CDR1 is SGHNT, CDR2 YYREEE, per germline (reference sequence). As DNA, the CDR3 is TGTGCCAGCAGCTTGGGACTAGCGGGAGGGCCTCCCTACGAGCAGTACTTC. Translation: CASSLGLAGGPPYEQYF.

The rearrangement links TRBV18 to TRBJ1-2; the match to TRBD1 covers 8 bases. J lost 6 bases, V lost 6 bases, and 9 bases had no gene match. The CDR3 is made up of 14 amino acids. From germline, CDR1 is KGHSH and CDR2 LQKENI. DNA of the CDR3: TGTGCCAGCTCTGGGACAGGCAGGGTAAATGGCTACACCTTC. It is translated as CASSGTGRVNGYTF.